This T cell receptor beta chain comes out of a study of T cell clonotyping in hematopoietic cell transplantation. Study information: Pretransplant recipient samples were taken after cytoreduction.

Time point described: recipient sample about 28 days before transplant, after cytoreduction. CDR3 size: 14 residues. The germline V gene has CDR1 SGDLS and CDR2 YYNGEE. Trimming shortened V by 3 bases and J by 6 bases, and 16 bases separated the two germline ends. Sequencing was performed with immunoSEQ multiplex PCR; in TCRdb, only in-frame clones are kept and a portion is missing. The sample lists about 20,000 clones, 86% occurring once. The count of this clone is one. This chain connects TRBV9 to TRBJ2-7; possible D gene TRBD2, 7 bases. Sequenced here: peripheral blood mononuclear cells, sampled before stem cell transplant. This receptor was taken from a man aged 45-65 years with acute myeloid leukemia. Some clones in this sample may be carry-over from other donors' samples. As DNA, the CDR3 is TGTGCCAGCAGCGCGGTCGGGGGGCCCTCCGAGCAGTACTTC. Its translation: CASSAVGGPSEQYF.